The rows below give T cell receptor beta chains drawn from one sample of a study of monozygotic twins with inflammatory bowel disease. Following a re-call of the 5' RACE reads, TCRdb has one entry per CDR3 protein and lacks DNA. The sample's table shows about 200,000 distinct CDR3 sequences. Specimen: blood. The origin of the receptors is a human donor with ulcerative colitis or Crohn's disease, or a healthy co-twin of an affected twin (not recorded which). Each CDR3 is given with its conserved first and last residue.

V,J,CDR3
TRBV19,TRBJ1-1,CASSMETYWDTEAFF
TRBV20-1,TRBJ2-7,CSARDLTGEQYF
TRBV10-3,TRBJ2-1,CAISQGQGIDEQFF
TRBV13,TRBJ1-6,CASSLEGVFNSPLHF
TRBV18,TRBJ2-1,CASSPRQANNEQFF
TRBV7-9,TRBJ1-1,CASSLGGWRDTEAFF
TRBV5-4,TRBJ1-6,CASSSGQPRSPLHF
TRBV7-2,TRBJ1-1,CASSLRGRGQGNTEAFF
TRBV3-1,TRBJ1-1,CASRTGTGLNTEAFF
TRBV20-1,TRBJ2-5,CSAGGTSGRQETQYF
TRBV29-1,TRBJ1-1,CSVDLGNTEAFF
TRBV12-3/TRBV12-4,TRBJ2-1,CASSSRGGGAGNEQFF
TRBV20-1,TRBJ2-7,CSASGQVTYEQYF
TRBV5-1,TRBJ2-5,CASSLALADTAGKTQYF
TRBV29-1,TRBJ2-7,CSVAPSGSYEQYF
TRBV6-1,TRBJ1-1,CASTQWGPAGEAFF
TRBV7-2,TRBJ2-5,CASSLAVGQTQETQYF
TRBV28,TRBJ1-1,CASRGGVVNTEAFF
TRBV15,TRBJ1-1,CATSRGAQVNEAFF
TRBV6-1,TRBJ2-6,CATHRSSGANVLTF
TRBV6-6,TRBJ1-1,CASSYAYSAEAFF
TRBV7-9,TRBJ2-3,CASSTEAVYTQYF
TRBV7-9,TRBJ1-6,CASTSPGQGFNSPLHF
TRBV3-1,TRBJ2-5,CASSHPHLGPRETQYF
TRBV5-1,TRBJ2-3,CASSLRLAAGRTDTQYF
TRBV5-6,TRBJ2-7,CASSLVVWGDRVSREQYF
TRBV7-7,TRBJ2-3,CASSSGTGGADTQYF
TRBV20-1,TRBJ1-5,CSASPPSNQPQHF
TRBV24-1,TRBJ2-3,CATSDFTGDTQYF
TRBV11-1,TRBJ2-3,CASSLLSGRLAGDNTDTQYF
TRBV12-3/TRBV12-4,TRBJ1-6,CASRVDSQNSPLYF
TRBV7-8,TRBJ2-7,CASSPSSGLGYEQYF
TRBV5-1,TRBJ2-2,CASSPSGGAGELFF